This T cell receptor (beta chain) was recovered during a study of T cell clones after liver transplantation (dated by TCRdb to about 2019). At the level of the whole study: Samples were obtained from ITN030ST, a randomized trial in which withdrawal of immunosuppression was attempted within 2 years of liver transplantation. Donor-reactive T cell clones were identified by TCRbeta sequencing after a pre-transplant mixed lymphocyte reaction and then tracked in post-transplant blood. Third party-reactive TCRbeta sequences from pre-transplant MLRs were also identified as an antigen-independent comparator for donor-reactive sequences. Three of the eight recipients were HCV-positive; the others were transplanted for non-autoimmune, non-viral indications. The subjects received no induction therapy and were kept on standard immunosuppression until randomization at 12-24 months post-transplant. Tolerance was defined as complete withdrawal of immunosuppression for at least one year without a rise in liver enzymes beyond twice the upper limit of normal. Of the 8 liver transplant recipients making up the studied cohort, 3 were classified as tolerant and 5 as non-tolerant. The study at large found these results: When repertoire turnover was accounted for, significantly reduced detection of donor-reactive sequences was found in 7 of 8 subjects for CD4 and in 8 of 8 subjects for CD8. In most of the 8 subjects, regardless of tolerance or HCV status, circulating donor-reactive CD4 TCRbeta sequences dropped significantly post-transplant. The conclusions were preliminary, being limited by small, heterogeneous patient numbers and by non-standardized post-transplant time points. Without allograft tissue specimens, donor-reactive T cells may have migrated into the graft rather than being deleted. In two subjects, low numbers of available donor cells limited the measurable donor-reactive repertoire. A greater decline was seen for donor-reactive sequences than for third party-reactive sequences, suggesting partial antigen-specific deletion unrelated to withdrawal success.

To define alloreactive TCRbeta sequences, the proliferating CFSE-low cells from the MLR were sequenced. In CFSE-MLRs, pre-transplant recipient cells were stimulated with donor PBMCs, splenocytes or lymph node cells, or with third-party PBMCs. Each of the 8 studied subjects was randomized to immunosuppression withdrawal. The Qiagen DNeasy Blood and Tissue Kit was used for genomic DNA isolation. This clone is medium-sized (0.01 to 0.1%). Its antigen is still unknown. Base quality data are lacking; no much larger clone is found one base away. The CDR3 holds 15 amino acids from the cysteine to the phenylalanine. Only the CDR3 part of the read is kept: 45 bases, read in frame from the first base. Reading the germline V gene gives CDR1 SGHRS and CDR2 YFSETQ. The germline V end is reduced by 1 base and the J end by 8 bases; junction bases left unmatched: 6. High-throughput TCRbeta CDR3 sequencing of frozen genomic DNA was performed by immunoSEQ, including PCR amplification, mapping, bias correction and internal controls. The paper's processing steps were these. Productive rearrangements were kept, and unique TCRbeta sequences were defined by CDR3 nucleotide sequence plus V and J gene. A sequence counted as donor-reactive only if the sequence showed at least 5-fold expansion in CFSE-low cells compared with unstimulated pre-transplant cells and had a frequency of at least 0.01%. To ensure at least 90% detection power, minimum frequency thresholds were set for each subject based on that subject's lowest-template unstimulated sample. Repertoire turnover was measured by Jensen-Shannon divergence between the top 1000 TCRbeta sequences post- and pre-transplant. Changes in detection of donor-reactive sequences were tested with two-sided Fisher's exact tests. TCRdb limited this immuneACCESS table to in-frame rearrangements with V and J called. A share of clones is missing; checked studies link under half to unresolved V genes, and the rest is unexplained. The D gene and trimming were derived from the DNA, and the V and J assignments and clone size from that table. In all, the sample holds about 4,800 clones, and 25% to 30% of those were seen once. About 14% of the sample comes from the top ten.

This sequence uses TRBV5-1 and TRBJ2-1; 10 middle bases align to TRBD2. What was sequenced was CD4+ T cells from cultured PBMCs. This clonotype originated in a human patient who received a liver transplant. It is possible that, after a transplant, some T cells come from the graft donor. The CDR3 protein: CASSLFLAGVDEQFF. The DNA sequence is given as TGCGCCAGCAGCTTGTTTCTAGCGGGAGTCGATGAGCAGTTCTTC.